Listed below are T cell receptor beta chains from one sample, sequenced in a study of blood T cell repertoires in COVID-19. TCRdb's copy holds only in-frame clones and misses some; the assay was immunoSEQ multiplex PCR. Of around 100,000 clones listed, approximately 84% are singletons. Specimen: peripheral blood. These receptors came from a woman aged 60-75 years with acute or convalescent COVID-19. Each CDR3 is given with its conserved first and last residue. Each record gives: D gene, J gene, V gene, CDR3 protein, CDR3 DNA. The D gene is left open where the match is weak.

D: -
J: TRBJ1-2
V: TRBV28
CDR3: CASSLRGKGYTF
DNA: TGTGCCAGCAGTTTAAGGGGTAAAGGCTACACCTTC

D: -
J: TRBJ2-1
V: TRBV4-2
CDR3: CASSQDGGAYNEQFF
DNA: TGTGCCAGCAGCCAAGATGGAGGGGCGTACAATGAGCAGTTCTTC

D: TRBD1
J: TRBJ1-4
V: TRBV11-3
CDR3: CASSSRQGNEKLFF
DNA: TGTGCCAGCAGCTCTCGACAGGGAAATGAAAAACTGTTTTTT

D: TRBD1
J: TRBJ1-1
V: TRBV7-2
CDR3: CASSTGTGYGNTEAFF
DNA: TGTGCCAGCAGCACCGGGACAGGGTACGGGAACACTGAAGCTTTCTTT

D: -
J: TRBJ1-5
V: TRBV3-1/TRBV3-2
CDR3: CASSQGGTDSNQPQHF
DNA: TGTGCCAGCAGCCAAGGAGGAACGGATAGCAATCAGCCCCAGCATTTT

D: -
J: TRBJ1-1
V: TRBV2
CDR3: CASSLDRGNLNTEAFF
DNA: TGTGCCAGCAGTTTGGACAGAGGAAACTTGAACACTGAAGCTTTCTTT

D: TRBD1
J: TRBJ1-1
V: TRBV6-4
CDR3: CASSTGQGVEALPNTEAFF
DNA: TGTGCCAGCAGTACGGGACAGGGGGTCGAGGCCCTTCCTAACACTGAAGCTTTCTTT

D: -
J: TRBJ1-4
V: TRBV5-5
CDR3: CASSLIAGISNEKLFF
DNA: TGTGCCAGCAGCCTCATCGCCGGGATCTCTAATGAAAAACTGTTTTTT

D: TRBD1
J: TRBJ1-6
V: TRBV9
CDR3: CASSVADRRSISPLHF
DNA: TGTGCCAGCAGCGTTGCGGACAGGAGGTCGATTTCACCCCTCCACTTT

D: -
J: TRBJ1-2
V: TRBV28
CDR3: CASSSPSGRGNYGYTF
DNA: TGTGCCAGCAGTTCCCCCTCCGGGAGGGGCAACTATGGCTACACCTTC

D: -
J: TRBJ2-7
V: TRBV7-2
CDR3: CASSPGGTQSYEQYF
DNA: TGTGCCAGCAGCCCAGGGGGGACACAATCCTACGAGCAGTACTTC